Listed here are 8 T cell receptor beta chains from one sample, sequenced in a study of regulatory dendritic cells for organ transplantation. Sequenced by immunoSEQ multiplex PCR; TCRdb stores in-frame clones only, minus some. Of approximately 35,000 clones in the sample, about 89% were seen once. Source material: naive CD4+ T cells from blood. Subset: CD45RA+ naive T cells. The receptors stem from a human donor in good health.

The CDR3 sequence is CAISGRGKNAYEQYF. In DNA, the CDR3 is TGTGCCATCAGTGGGCGGGGCAAAAACGCCTACGAGCAGTACTTC. The gene calls are TRBV10-3 and TRBJ2-7, with D possibly TRBD2 on 6 matching bases. Trimming stripped 4 bases from V and 2 bases from J, with 15 bases between. CDR3 length: 15 amino acids. The germline CDR1 and CDR2 sequences are ENHRY and SYGVKD.

The V call is TRBV4-1, the J call TRBJ1-2; the match to TRBD1 covers 10 bases. The germline V gene has CDR1 MGHRA and CDR2 YSYEKL. Trimming at V came to 4 bases and at J to 6 bases, leaving 17 bases not matched to a gene. This CDR3 is 18 amino acids long. The DNA for the CDR3 is TGCGCCAGCAGCCGAGTAACCGGGACAGGGGCAACGTTCGATGGCTACACCTTC. Residues: CASSRVTGTGATFDGYTF.

This sequence joins TRBV12-5 and TRBJ2-1, with D maybe TRBD2 (6 bases). V dropped 2 bases and J dropped 2 bases, with 13 bases sitting between them. The CDR3 runs to 16 residues. The germline V gene has CDR1 LGHNT and CDR2 FRNRAP. CDR3: CASGLTRGPAYNEQFF. The CDR3 DNA reads as TGTGCTAGTGGTTTGACGCGGGGCCCCGCCTACAATGAGCAGTTCTTC.

The V call is TRBV18, the J call TRBJ2-6; 7 bases line up with TRBD1. Per germline, CDR1 KGHSH and CDR2 LQKENI. With 2 bases clipped from V and 0 bases from J, the junction kept 7 bases outside the gene matches. The CDR3 length is 18 residues. This CDR3 reads CASSPRGPASSGANVLTF. The CDR3 nucleotides are TGTGCCAGCTCACCAAGGGGGCCTGCGAGCTCTGGGGCCAACGTCCTGACTTTC. The full variable domain, its missing parts supplied by reference TRBV18 and TRBJ2-6, is NAGVMQNPRHLVRRRGQEARLRCSPMKGHSHVYWYRQLPEEGLKFMVYLQKENIIDESGMPKERFSAEFPKEGPSILRIQQVVRGDSAAYFCASSPRGPASSGANVLTFGAGSRLTVL.

The J gene is TRBJ2-7, the V gene TRBV27; D unresolved. Germline lookup yields CDR1 MNHEY and CDR2 SMNVEV (reference sequence). This CDR3 spans 14 amino acids. V was cut by 3 bases and J by 4 bases, with 13 bases left in between. The CDR3 coding sequence is TGTGCCAGCAGTTTTTATGACCGGCTTTACGAGCAGTACTTC. Its protein product is CASSFYDRLYEQYF.

The chain employs TRBV7-2 and TRBJ2-1, with D possibly being TRBD1 or TRBD2 (5 bases each). Germline V gives CDR1 SGHTA, CDR2 FQGNSA. This CDR3 spans 17 amino acids. With 5 bases removed from V and 4 bases from J, the gap between germline ends came to 21 bases. The DNA of the CDR3 is TGTGCCAGCAGCCCGCTGCCTGGGGGAACTTCATACAATGAGCAGTTCTTC. Translation gives CASSPLPGGTSYNEQFF.

V gene TRBV19 combines with J gene TRBJ2-3, with a weak D call TRBD1 (6 bases). Trimming took off 3 bases at V and 2 bases at J, with 12 bases between the two ends. The germline CDR1 and CDR2 sequences are LNHDA and SQIVND (reference sequence). This CDR3 has 15 amino acids. CDR3 bases: TGTGCCAGTAGTATTCGGCAGGGGTCCACAGATACGCAGTATTTT. This codes for CASSIRQGSTDTQYF.

This clone was seen a handful of times. CDR3 loop: CASSLTGTDNSPLHF. In DNA, the CDR3 is TGTGCCAGCAGTTTGACCGGGACGGACAATTCACCCCTCCACTTT. V usage is TRBV27 and J usage is TRBJ1-6, with TRBD1 as a possible D gene (5 bases). CDR1 is MNHEY, CDR2 SMNVEV, per germline (reference sequence). The CDR3 runs to 15 residues. V was shortened by 3 bases and J by 7 bases, with 13 bases between the two germline ends.